Sequencing of this T cell receptor (beta chain) was carried out in a study of T cell changes during pregnancy in multiple sclerosis. Germline values: CDR1 PRHDT, CDR2 FYEKMQ (reference sequence). CDR3 length: 15 amino acids. The trim removed 3 bases at V and 1 base at J, leaving 1 base unmatched. Data came from immunoSEQ multiplex PCR; TCRdb stores just in-frame clones and leaves some out. This table has some 9,100 clones, 75% to 85% appearing once. The material sequenced was CD8+ T cells from peripheral blood mononuclear cells, taken in the third trimester of pregnancy. The chain joins TRBV13 to TRBJ2-3; 10 nucleotides align to TRBD2. The source of this sequence is a female donor in good health, enrolled as a control in a pregnancy study. The CDR3, as DNA: TGTGCCAGCAGCTTCGGGACTAGCGGCACAGATACGCAGTATTTT. Its translation is CASSFGTSGTDTQYF.